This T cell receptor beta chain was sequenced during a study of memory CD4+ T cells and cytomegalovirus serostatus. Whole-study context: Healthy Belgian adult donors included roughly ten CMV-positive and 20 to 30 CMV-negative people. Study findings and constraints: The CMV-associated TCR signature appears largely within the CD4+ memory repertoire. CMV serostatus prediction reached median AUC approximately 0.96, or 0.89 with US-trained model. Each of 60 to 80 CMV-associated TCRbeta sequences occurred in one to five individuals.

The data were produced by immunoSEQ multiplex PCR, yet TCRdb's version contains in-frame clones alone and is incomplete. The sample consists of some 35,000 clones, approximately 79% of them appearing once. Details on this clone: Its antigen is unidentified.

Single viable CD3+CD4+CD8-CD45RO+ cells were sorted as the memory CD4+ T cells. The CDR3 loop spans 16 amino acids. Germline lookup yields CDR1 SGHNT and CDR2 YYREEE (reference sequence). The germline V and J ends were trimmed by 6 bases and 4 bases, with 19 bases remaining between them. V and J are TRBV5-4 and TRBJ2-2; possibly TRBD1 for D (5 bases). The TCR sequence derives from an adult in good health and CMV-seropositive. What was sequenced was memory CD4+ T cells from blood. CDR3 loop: CASMAVWGTGTGELFF. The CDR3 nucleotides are TGTGCCAGCATGGCGGTGTGGGGTACAGGCACCGGGGAGCTGTTTTTT.